The 19 T cell receptor beta chains below all came from one sample that was sequenced in a study of T cells in localized non-small cell lung cancer. The repertoire was sequenced with immunoSEQ multiplex PCR; TCRdb's copy has only in-frame clones and lacks some. The sample lists roughly 16,000 clones; 85% to 90% were seen once. The sequencing here drew on peripheral blood, taken before any cancer treatment. These receptors all come from a woman aged 35 to 69 with stage I lung adenocarcinoma.

V gene TRBV7-2 combines with J gene TRBJ1-5; no clear D gene. There are 14 residues in the CDR3. Germline lookup yields CDR1 SGHTA and CDR2 FQGNSA. Trimming pared 3 bases from V and 0 bases from J, leaving 6 bases between. CDR3 bases: TGTGCCAGCAGCTTCAGATATAGCAATCAGCCCCAGCATTTT. Translating gives CASSFRYSNQPQHF.

This rearrangement joins TRBV5-1 to TRBJ2-1; 9 bases agree with TRBD2. CDR1 is SGHRS, CDR2 YFSETQ, per germline. The CDR3 runs to 15 residues. Germline trimming cut 4 bases from V and 3 bases from J; bases unmatched to any gene: 5. CDR3 in amino acids: CASSVSGGGYNEQFF. Here the CDR3 DNA reads TGCGCCAGCAGCGTTAGCGGGGGTGGCTACAATGAGCAGTTCTTC.

This clone was counted once. The chain is built from TRBV12-5 and TRBJ2-2; 10 bases are shared with TRBD1. Germline CDR1 is LGHNT and CDR2 is FRNRAP. CDR3 length: 13 residues. V lost 7 bases and J lost 6; bases outside the gene matches: 2. The CDR3 loop is CASAGQGAGELFF. CDR3 DNA sequence: TGTGCTAGTGCCGGACAGGGGGCCGGGGAGCTGTTTTTT.

This clone has a handful of counts. The V and J genes are TRBV27 and TRBJ2-7; the match to TRBD2 covers 9 bases. This CDR3 contains 14 residues. Germline CDR1 reads MNHEY; CDR2 reads SMNVEV (reference sequence). V gave up 11 bases and J gave up 7 bases; unmatched junction bases: 15. Here the CDR3 reads CAVGGGALLREQYF. In DNA, the CDR3 is TGTGCCGTGGGCGGGGGGGCCCTCTTAAGGGAGCAGTACTTC.

The genes are TRBV18 and TRBJ2-3, with 10 positions matching TRBD2. V lost 3 bases and J lost 5; bases outside the gene matches: 2. This CDR3 spans 14 amino acids. Per germline, CDR1 KGHSH and CDR2 LQKENI. CDR3 sequence (DNA): TGTGCCAGCTCACCGGGACTAGCGATAGATACGCAGTATTTT. It translates to CASSPGLAIDTQYF.

The V gene is TRBV7-2, the J gene TRBJ1-5, with D maybe TRBD1 (5 bases). This CDR3 is built from 14 residues. Germline CDR1 SGHTA, CDR2 FQGNSA. V was cut by 1 base and J by 6 bases, with 10 bases left in between. Here the CDR3 reads CASSLDRLGQPQHF. DNA for the CDR3: TGTGCCAGCAGCTTAGACAGGTTGGGTCAGCCCCAGCATTTT.

This clone was seen more than once but under ten times. The chain links TRBV7-3 to TRBJ2-1, with D perhaps given as TRBD1 or TRBD2 (6 bases each). V gave up 5 bases and J gave up 0 bases, with 23 bases separating them. CDR3 length: 19 residues. Germline V CDR1 and CDR2: SGHTA, FQGTGA. The CDR3 region is CASSETLIGGFSSYNEQFF. CDR3 coding DNA: TGTGCCAGCAGCGAGACTTTGATAGGGGGGTTTAGCTCCTACAATGAGCAGTTCTTC.

V is TRBV18 and J is TRBJ2-7; 7 bases align to TRBD2. There are 13 residues in the CDR3. From germline, CDR1 is KGHSH and CDR2 LQKENI. The V gene end was trimmed by 6 bases and the J gene end by 3 bases; junction bases not matched to a gene: 5. The CDR3 nucleotides are TGTGCCAGCTCGGCGTCTAGCGGCTACGAGCAGTACTTC. As protein: CASSASSGYEQYF.

V usage is TRBV7-3 and J usage is TRBJ2-1; TRBD2 agrees at 14 bases. CDR3 length: 19 amino acids. Germline lookup yields CDR1 SGHTA and CDR2 FQGTGA. The junction had 12 bases not matched to a gene; V was cut back by 2 bases and J by 6 bases. DNA of the CDR3: TGTGCCAGCAGCTTAGGACTAGCGGGGGGCTACGGGACCACCAATGAGCAGTTCTTC. Amino acids: CASSLGLAGGYGTTNEQFF.

J is TRBJ1-2 and V is TRBV7-2; perhaps TRBD1 as D (6 bases). Trimming removed 2 bases at V and 4 bases at J, with 11 bases between. Germline V CDR1 and CDR2: SGHTA, FQGNSA. The CDR3 sequence is 14 residues long. In DNA, the CDR3 is TGTGCCAGCAGCTTAATAGCCAGGGGCTATGGCTACACCTTC. Residues: CASSLIARGYGYTF.

The rearrangement uses TRBV11-2 and TRBJ2-6, with 7 bases matching TRBD2. The CDR3 contains 18 residues. J gave up 4 bases and V 5 bases, and 14 bases lay outside the gene matches. Per the germline V gene, CDR1 is SGHAT and CDR2 is FQNNGV. The CDR3 loop is CASSPRLAGESGANVLTF. The DNA of the CDR3 is TGTGCCAGCAGCCCCCGACTAGCCGGGGAGTCCGGGGCCAACGTCCTGACTTTC.

The chain recombines TRBV30 with TRBJ1-1; no firm D call. Germline V gene lookup returns CDR1 GTSNPN and CDR2 SVGIG (reference sequence). There are 14 residues in the CDR3. V shed 0 bases and J shed 3 bases, with 11 bases lying between them. CDR3 nucleotide sequence: TGTGCCTGGAGTGTACTAGGAGGCCACACTGAAGCTTTCTTT. Residues: CAWSVLGGHTEAFF.

V gene TRBV5-5 combines with J gene TRBJ1-5; D is unresolved. The CDR3 has 14 residues. V shed 1 base and J shed 6 bases, with 11 bases lying between them. The germline gives CDR1 SGHKS, CDR2 YYEKEE (reference sequence). CDR3 bases: TGTGCCAGCAGCTTGTATGGGGTGGGTCAGCCCCAGCATTTT. Protein product: CASSLYGVGQPQHF.

The chain joins TRBV18 to TRBJ2-3; D ambiguous. This CDR3 has 15 residues. V dropped 2 bases and J dropped 3 bases, with 12 bases sitting between them. Germline-derived CDR1 and CDR2 are KGHSH and LQKENI. DNA of the CDR3: TGTGCCAGCTCACCATTGGGTCATCCGACAGATACGCAGTATTTT. This gives the protein CASSPLGHPTDTQYF.

This clone appeared a few times. The chain carries TRBV27 and TRBJ1-2; 8 bases match TRBD1. Germline V lookup: CDR1 MNHEY, CDR2 SMNVEV (reference sequence). V dropped 4 bases and J dropped 7; count of bases not matched to a gene: 2. The CDR3 runs 12 residues. CDR3 sequence reads: CASSSQGAGYTF. The CDR3 region has the DNA TGTGCCAGCAGTTCGCAGGGGGCTGGCTACACCTTC.

The rearrangement links TRBV9 to TRBJ1-2; 7 bases match TRBD1. The length of the CDR3 is 12 residues. Germline trimming cut 3 bases from V and 10 bases from J; bases unmatched to any gene: 6. CDR1 and CDR2 (germline): SGDLS, YYNGEE. CDR3 DNA: TGTGCCAGCAGCGCGAGGGACAGTTACTACACCTTC. This encodes CASSARDSYYTF.

The chain carries TRBV19 and TRBJ1-1; D not certain. The CDR3 length is 17 residues. V lost 0 bases to trimming and J lost 5 bases, with 19 bases between them. CDR1 and CDR2 from the germline V gene are LNHDA and SQIVND (reference sequence). The CDR3 sequence: CASSIDLWGEVGTEAFF. CDR3 bases: TGTGCCAGTAGTATAGATCTATGGGGAGAGGTTGGAACTGAAGCTTTCTTT.

In its sample, this clone was seen once. The chain employs TRBV14 and TRBJ2-7, with D unresolved. There are 14 residues in the CDR3. CDR1 and CDR2 (germline): SGHDN, FVKESK. V lost 3 bases to trimming and J lost 6 bases, with 15 bases between them. The CDR3: CASSQWSGLTEQYF. The CDR3 DNA is TGTGCCAGCAGCCAGTGGTCAGGCCTTACCGAGCAGTACTTC.

The rearrangement uses TRBV11-2 and TRBJ2-7; maybe TRBD2 (5 bases). The V and J ends lost 1 base and 6 bases respectively, with 7 bases between them. Germline values: CDR1 SGHAT, CDR2 FQNNGV. The CDR3 consists of 12 residues. The CDR3 region is CASSLGGLEQYF. The CDR3 bases are TGTGCCAGCAGCTTAGGCGGGCTCGAGCAGTACTTC.